Each of the 10 T cell receptor beta chains below was sequenced from the same sample in a study of PD-1 blockade in mismatch repair-deficient tumors. The protocol was immunoSEQ multiplex PCR, while the TCRdb copy is restricted to in-frame clones and leaves out a portion. The sample carries 80,000 to 130,000 clones, 82% recorded once. The sample was peripheral blood, taken roughly 35 weeks after starting pembrolizumab. These receptors all stem from an adult with mismatch repair-deficient cancer.

Here the CDR3 DNA reads TGCGCCAGCAGCTTGGAATTGTGGACACCGTCAAGGGATGGCTACACCTTC. Its protein is CASSLELWTPSRDGYTF. The chain employs TRBV5-1 and TRBJ1-2; D is perhaps TRBD1 (5 bases). Trimming stripped 0 bases from V and 6 bases from J, with 21 bases between. The CDR3 is made up of 17 amino acids. The germline CDR1 and CDR2 sequences are SGHRS and YFSETQ.

In this sample, this clone turned up a few times. The V gene is TRBV4-3, the J gene TRBJ1-5, with a weak D call TRBD1 (5 bases). This CDR3 is 13 amino acids long. Germline values: CDR1 LGHNA, CDR2 YSLEER. The V gene lost 1 base and the J gene lost 5 bases, with 6 bases spanning the gap. DNA for the CDR3: TGCGCCAGCAGCCAAGGGGGCGATCAGCCCCAGCATTTT. Protein product: CASSQGGDQPQHF.

This clone was found a few times. The V and J genes are TRBV2 and TRBJ2-7; the match to TRBD1 covers 7 bases. The CDR3 consists of 13 residues. The V and J ends lost 7 bases and 9 bases, in that order; junction bases with no gene match: 12. Germline-derived CDR1 and CDR2 are SNHLY and FYNNEI. CDR3 amino acids: CASTPDRDLRQYF. The CDR3 DNA sequence: TGTGCCAGCACCCCCGACAGGGATCTACGGCAGTACTTC.

This sequence joins TRBV9 and TRBJ2-3; the match to TRBD1 covers 7 bases. CDR1 is SGDLS and CDR2 is YYNGEE in the germline V gene. The CDR3 contains 12 residues. The V segment lost 4 bases and the J segment 5 bases; nucleotides outside the gene matches: 1. CDR3 DNA: TGTGCCAGCAGCCACAGGGGAGATACGCAGTATTTT. Its protein product is CASSHRGDTQYF.

The rearrangement links TRBV2 to TRBJ2-1, with TRBD2 identical over 12 bases. V dropped 5 bases and J dropped 7; count of bases not matched to a gene: 12. This CDR3 comprises 17 residues. CDR1 and CDR2 from the germline V gene are SNHLY and FYNNEI. In DNA form, the CDR3 reads TGTGCCAGCAGTCTTATCAAAGGGCTAGCGGGAGGGAATGAGCAGTTCTTC. It specifies CASSLIKGLAGGNEQFF.

V gene TRBV14 combines with J gene TRBJ2-2; 9 nucleotides match TRBD2. Per the germline V gene, CDR1 is SGHDN and CDR2 is FVKESK. V gave up 4 bases and J gave up 0 bases; unmatched junction bases: 3. This CDR3 contains 16 residues. CDR3 protein: CASSRLAAANTGELFF. The CDR3 nucleotides read TGTGCCAGCAGCCGACTAGCGGCCGCGAACACCGGGGAGCTGTTTTTT.

The CDR3 nucleotides are TGTGCCAGCAGCTGGAGTAGCGGGAGGGGAGATACGCAGTATTTT. Residues: CASSWSSGRGDTQYF. V is TRBV5-8 and J is TRBJ2-3, with TRBD2 matching over 11 bases. The junction had 5 bases not matched to a gene; V was cut back by 3 bases and J by 5 bases. Germline values: CDR1 SGHTS, CDR2 YDEGEE. The CDR3 covers 15 residues.

The gene calls are TRBV9 and TRBJ2-7; perhaps TRBD1 as D (6 bases). The CDR3 length is 14 residues. V lost 6 bases to trimming and J lost 2 bases, with 15 bases between them. Looked up from germline, CDR1 is SGDLS and CDR2 is YYNGEE. In DNA, the CDR3 is TGTGCCAGCACCCCAGGGGCGGTAACCTACGAGCAGTACTTC. Residues: CASTPGAVTYEQYF.

The J gene is TRBJ1-3, the V gene TRBV6-6; tentative D call: TRBD1 (5 bases). V lost 5 bases and J lost 0, with 11 bases in between. The CDR3 spans 15 residues. The germline V gene encodes CDR1 MNHNY and CDR2 SVGAGI (reference sequence). This CDR3 is CASSPGRLSGNTIYF. The CDR3 nucleotides are TGTGCCAGCAGTCCGGGACGCCTCTCTGGAAACACCATATATTTT.

CDR3 bases: TGTGCCAGCAGCCAGGAGCCTTCCAGGACTAGCGGGAGCGGCACAGATACGCAGTATTTT. Amino acids: CASSQEPSRTSGSGTDTQYF. J is TRBJ2-3 and V is TRBV4-2; 13 bases align to TRBD2. CDR3 length: 20 residues. The germline V gene has CDR1 LGHNA and CDR2 YNFKEQ. V was pared by 3 bases and J by 1 base, with 13 bases of the junction left unmatched.